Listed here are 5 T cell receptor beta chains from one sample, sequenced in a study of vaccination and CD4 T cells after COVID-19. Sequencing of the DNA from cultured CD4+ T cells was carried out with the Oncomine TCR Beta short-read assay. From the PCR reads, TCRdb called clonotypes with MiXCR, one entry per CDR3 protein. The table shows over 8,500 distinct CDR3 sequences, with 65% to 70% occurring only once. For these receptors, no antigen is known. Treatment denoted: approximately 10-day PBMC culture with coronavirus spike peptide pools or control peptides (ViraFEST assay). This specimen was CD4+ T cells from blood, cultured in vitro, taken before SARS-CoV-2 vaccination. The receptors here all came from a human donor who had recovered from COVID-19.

The CDR3, as DNA: TGTGCCAGCAGCTTTGACCCTAGCACAGATACGCAGTATTTT. Protein: CASSFDPSTDTQYF. The chain couples TRBV5-4 to TRBJ2-3, with no clear D. This CDR3 is built from 14 residues. V lost 2 bases and J 0 bases, leaving 7 bases between the germline ends. Germline V gene lookup returns CDR1 SGHNT and CDR2 YYREEE (reference sequence).

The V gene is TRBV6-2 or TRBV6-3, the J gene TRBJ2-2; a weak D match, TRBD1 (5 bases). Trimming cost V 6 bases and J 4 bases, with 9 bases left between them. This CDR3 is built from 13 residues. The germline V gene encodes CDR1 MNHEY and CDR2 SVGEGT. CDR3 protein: CASSPQGTGELFF. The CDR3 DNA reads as TGTGCCAGCAGCCCCCAGGGCACCGGGGAGCTGTTTTTT.

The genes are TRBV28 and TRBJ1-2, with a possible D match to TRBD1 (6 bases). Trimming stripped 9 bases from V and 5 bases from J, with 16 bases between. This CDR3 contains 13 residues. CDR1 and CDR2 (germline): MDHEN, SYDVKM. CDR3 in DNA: TGTGCCAGTCTCCGGGGGCCCATTTATGGCTACACCTTC. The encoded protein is CASLRGPIYGYTF.

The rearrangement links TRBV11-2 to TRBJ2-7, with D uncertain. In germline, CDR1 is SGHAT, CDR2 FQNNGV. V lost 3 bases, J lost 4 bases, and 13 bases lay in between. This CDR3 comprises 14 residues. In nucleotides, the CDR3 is TGTGCCAGCAGCTTGGTTTCTAGTGAGTACGAGCAGTACTTC. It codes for CASSLVSSEYEQYF.

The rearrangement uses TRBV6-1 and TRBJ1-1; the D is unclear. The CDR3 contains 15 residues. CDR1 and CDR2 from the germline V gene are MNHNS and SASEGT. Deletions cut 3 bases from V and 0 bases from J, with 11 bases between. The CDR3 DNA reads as TGTGCCAGCAGTGAGTCGGTGGCGATGAACACTGAAGCTTTCTTT. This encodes CASSESVAMNTEAFF.